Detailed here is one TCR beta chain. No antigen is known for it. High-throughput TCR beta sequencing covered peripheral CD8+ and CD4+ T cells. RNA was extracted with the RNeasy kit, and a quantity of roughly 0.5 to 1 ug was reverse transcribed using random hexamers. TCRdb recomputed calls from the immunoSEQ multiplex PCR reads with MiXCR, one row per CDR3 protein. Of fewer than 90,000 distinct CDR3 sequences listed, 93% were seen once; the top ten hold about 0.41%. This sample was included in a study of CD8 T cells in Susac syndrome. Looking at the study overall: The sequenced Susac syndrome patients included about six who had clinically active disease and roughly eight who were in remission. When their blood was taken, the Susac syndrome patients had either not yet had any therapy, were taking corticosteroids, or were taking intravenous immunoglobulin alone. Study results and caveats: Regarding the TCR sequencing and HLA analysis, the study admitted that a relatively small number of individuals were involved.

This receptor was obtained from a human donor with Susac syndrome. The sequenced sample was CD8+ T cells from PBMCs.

CDR3 bases: TGCGCCAGCAGCCATATTAGCGGGGAACAAGAGACCCAGTACTTC. This codes for CASSHISGEQETQYF. This chain uses TRBV4-1 with TRBJ2-5, with 8 bases aligning to TRBD2. The CDR3 has 15 amino acids. Trimming took 3 bases from V and 2 from J; bases not matched to a gene: 5. Germline CDR1 reads MGHRA; CDR2 reads YSYEKL.